This TCR beta chain was identified during a study of shared clonotypes between healthy human individuals. Donors, healthy HIV-negative adults, lacked recent acute infections or vaccinations. Unsorted samples used tens of millions of PBMCs for genomic DNA. DNA from unsorted PBMC was sequenced on ten immunoSEQ deep assay plates. Study processing details: ImmunoSEQ sequences covered only the junction and lacked quality scores; filtering therefore differed. Clones were read by immunoSEQ multiplex PCR, and TCRdb kept only the in-frame ones, dropping some. Clonal size and the V and J genes are those of that table, whereas D and trimming came from the DNA. The sample has under 600,000 clones; approximately 79% are singletons. Germline values: CDR1 ENHRY, CDR2 SYGVKD. The CDR3 spans 17 residues. V lost 3 bases, J lost 0 bases, and 15 bases lay in between.

This TCR was sampled from a woman aged 35 to 49 in good health. Some clones in this sample may be carry-over from other donors' samples. The chain employs TRBV10-3 and TRBJ1-3, with D tentatively TRBD1 (5 bases). Sequences were obtained from PBMCs. The CDR3 reads CAISDPGWGGSGNTIYF. The CDR3 region has the DNA TGTGCCATCAGTGACCCTGGCTGGGGGGGCTCTGGAAACACCATATATTTT.